This is a list of T cell receptor beta chains from one sample in a study of blood T cells in healthy people across ages. TCRdb passed the 5' RACE reads through MiXCR, listing each CDR3 protein once. Of around 850,000 distinct CDR3 sequences in the sample, around 36% were seen once. The source material was blood. The receptors here all came from a young man in good health. Both conserved end residues are part of each CDR3. D genes are given only for firm matches. The size of a clone is reported for some rows only, either as once, few or many, or as a class for expanded clones.

D: -
size: few
length: 11
J: TRBJ2-1
V: TRBV25-1
CDR3: CASSEKNEQFF
DNA: TGTGCCAGCAGTGAAAAGAATGAGCAGTTCTTC

D: -
size: -
length: 12
J: TRBJ1-5
V: TRBV20-1
CDR3: CSARLGGEPQHF
DNA: TGCAGTGCTAGATTGGGGGGGGAGCCCCAGCATTTT

D: -
size: many
length: 13
J: TRBJ1-5
V: TRBV6-5
CDR3: CASSHGRDQPQHF
DNA: TGTGCCAGCAGTCACGGACGGGATCAGCCCCAGCATTTT

D: -
size: few
length: 15
J: TRBJ1-6
V: TRBV5-6
CDR3: CASSSTTGSNSPLHF
DNA: TGTGCCAGCAGCTCAACGACAGGCTCCAATTCACCCCTCCACTTT

D: -
size: few
length: 17
J: TRBJ2-5
V: TRBV27
CDR3: CASSLSSSKVHQETQYF
DNA: TGTGCCAGCAGTTTATCTTCCTCCAAGGTCCACCAAGAGACCCAGTACTTC

D: -
size: -
length: 16
J: TRBJ2-3
V: TRBV7-9
CDR3: CASSASGTTNTDTQYF
DNA: TGTGCCAGCAGCGCGAGCGGGACAACCAACACAGATACGCAGTATTTT

D: -
size: -
length: 16
J: TRBJ1-1
V: TRBV25-1
CDR3: CASSESFRGLGTEAFF
DNA: TGTGCCAGCAGTGAAAGCTTCCGGGGCTTGGGCACTGAAGCTTTCTTT

D: TRBD1
size: -
length: 18
J: TRBJ1-2
V: TRBV10-3
CDR3: CAISENRTGDKRGYGYTF
DNA: TGTGCCATCAGTGAAAACAGGACAGGGGATAAGAGAGGGTATGGCTACACCTTC

D: -
size: -
length: 13
J: TRBJ1-6
V: TRBV4-3
CDR3: CASSLNRNSPLHF
DNA: TGCGCCAGCAGCTTAAACAGAAATTCACCCCTCCACTTT

D: TRBD1
size: -
length: 15
J: TRBJ1-3
V: TRBV20-1
CDR3: CSASRDRVSGNTIYF
DNA: TGCAGTGCTTCCCGGGACAGGGTCTCTGGAAACACCATATATTTT

D: -
size: -
length: 15
J: TRBJ2-7
V: TRBV15
CDR3: CATSKGGRRVYEQYF
DNA: TGTGCCACCAGCAAAGGGGGTAGGAGGGTCTACGAGCAGTACTTC

D: -
size: few
length: 11
J: TRBJ2-5
V: TRBV18
CDR3: CASSPERYEYF
DNA: TGTGCCAGCTCACCTGAAAGGTACGAGTACTTC

D: TRBD1
size: few
length: 17
J: TRBJ2-3
V: TRBV9
CDR3: CASSVAPSGGPVDTQYF
DNA: TGTGCCAGCAGCGTAGCCCCGTCAGGGGGTCCGGTAGATACGCAGTATTTT

D: TRBD2
size: -
length: 16
J: TRBJ2-3
V: TRBV5-6
CDR3: CASSLVASGETDTQYF
DNA: TGTGCCAGCAGCTTGGTTGCTAGCGGGGAAACAGATACGCAGTATTTT

D: -
size: few
length: 17
J: TRBJ1-5
V: TRBV20-1
CDR3: CSASGTGNSYSNQPQHF
DNA: TGCAGTGCTAGCGGAACAGGAAATAGTTATAGCAATCAGCCCCAGCATTTT

D: TRBD2
size: few
length: 19
J: TRBJ2-3
V: TRBV7-2
CDR3: CASSLNPGLAGASTDTQYF
DNA: TGTGCCAGCAGCCTCAACCCGGGACTAGCGGGAGCTAGCACAGATACGCAGTATTTT

D: -
size: -
length: 13
J: TRBJ1-2
V: TRBV10-3
CDR3: CARRPQGGYGYTF
DNA: TGTGCCCGAAGGCCTCAGGGCGGCTATGGCTACACCTTC

D: -
size: few
length: 17
J: TRBJ2-3
V: TRBV20-1
CDR3: CSASPRLSSELTDTQYF
DNA: TGCAGTGCTAGCCCGAGATTAAGTAGCGAGCTAACAGATACGCAGTATTTT

D: -
size: -
length: 12
J: TRBJ2-1
V: TRBV20-1
CDR3: CSARRYQETQFF
DNA: TGCAGTGCTAGACGTTACCAAGAGACCCAGTTCTTC

D: TRBD1
size: once
length: 14
J: TRBJ1-4
V: TRBV5-1
CDR3: CASSTGQGNEKLFF
DNA: TGCGCCAGCAGCACCGGACAGGGGAACGAAAAACTGTTTTTT

D: -
size: few
length: 13
J: TRBJ1-2
V: TRBV12-3/TRBV12-4
CDR3: CASSVGLIYGYTF
DNA: TGTGCCAGCAGTGTAGGACTGATATATGGCTACACCTTC

D: -
size: few
length: 12
J: TRBJ2-1
V: TRBV4-1
CDR3: CASSHPRGEQFF
DNA: TGCGCCAGCAGCCATCCCCGCGGTGAGCAGTTCTTC

D: -
size: -
length: 14
J: TRBJ1-2
V: TRBV7-9
CDR3: CASSLESGHYGYTF
DNA: TGTGCCAGCAGCTTAGAATCGGGCCACTATGGCTACACCTTC

D: TRBD2
size: few
length: 17
J: TRBJ2-1
V: TRBV7-8
CDR3: CASSAGESGILANEQFF
DNA: TGTGCCAGCAGCGCTGGAGAGAGCGGGATCCTAGCCAATGAGCAGTTCTTC

D: TRBD1
size: few
length: 16
J: TRBJ1-6
V: TRBV7-2
CDR3: CASSSTGTGFPSPLHF
DNA: TGTGCCAGCAGCTCGACCGGGACAGGGTTTCCTTCACCCCTCCACTTT

D: -
size: many
length: 16
J: TRBJ1-2
V: TRBV29-1
CDR3: CSVEDLRGEGFHGYTF
DNA: TGCAGCGTTGAAGATCTTCGGGGGGAGGGGTTCCATGGCTACACCTTC

D: TRBD1
size: many
length: 16
J: TRBJ2-5
V: TRBV29-1
CDR3: CSVEVNKGTGIETQYF
DNA: TGCAGCGTTGAAGTTAACAAAGGGACAGGTATAGAGACCCAGTACTTC

D: TRBD1
size: once
length: 13
J: TRBJ2-7
V: TRBV29-1
CDR3: CSVEGTGGYEQYF
DNA: TGCAGCGTTGAAGGGACAGGGGGCTACGAGCAGTACTTC

D: TRBD1
size: -
length: 16
J: TRBJ2-3
V: TRBV20-1
CDR3: CSASDIGTGVADTQYF
DNA: TGCAGTGCTTCCGATATCGGGACAGGGGTGGCAGATACGCAGTATTTT

D: TRBD1
size: few
length: 15
J: TRBJ1-2
V: TRBV4-3
CDR3: CASSQGGGRDSGYTF
DNA: TGCGCCAGCAGCCAAGGAGGGGGCAGAGACTCCGGCTACACCTTC

D: -
size: once
length: 13
J: TRBJ1-1
V: TRBV12-3/TRBV12-4
CDR3: CAGSWGMNTEAFF
DNA: TGCGCCGGCAGTTGGGGGATGAACACTGAAGCTTTCTTT

D: -
size: -
length: 13
J: TRBJ2-5
V: TRBV27
CDR3: CASSVSLKETQYF
DNA: TGTGCCAGCAGTGTATCCCTCAAGGAGACCCAGTACTTC

D: TRBD2
size: -
length: 16
J: TRBJ2-1
V: TRBV5-1
CDR3: CASSLELAVSYNEQFF
DNA: TGCGCCAGCAGCTTGGAACTAGCGGTCTCCTACAATGAGCAGTTCTTC

D: TRBD1
size: -
length: 17
J: TRBJ2-1
V: TRBV7-2
CDR3: CGSSLVRGRGSGNEQFF
DNA: TGTGGCAGCAGCTTAGTGCGTGGCAGGGGGTCGGGGAATGAGCAGTTCTTC

D: -
size: -
length: 16
J: TRBJ1-1
V: TRBV9
CDR3: CASSVGDARANTEAFF
DNA: TGTGCCAGCAGCGTGGGGGACGCGCGGGCGAACACTGAAGCTTTCTTT

D: TRBD2
size: -
length: 19
J: TRBJ2-2
V: TRBV2
CDR3: CASSEVASGGNHDTGELFF
DNA: TGTGCCAGCAGTGAAGTGGCTAGCGGGGGGAACCATGACACCGGGGAGCTGTTTTTT

D: TRBD2
size: -
length: 13
J: TRBJ2-1
V: TRBV20-1
CDR3: CSAQLAGGSEQFF
DNA: TGCAGTGCCCAACTAGCGGGGGGCAGTGAGCAGTTCTTC

D: -
size: once
length: 12
J: TRBJ1-6
V: TRBV21-1
CDR3: CANLGPYAPLHF
DNA: TGTGCCAACCTTGGACCGTATGCACCCCTCCACTTT

D: -
size: many
length: 11
J: TRBJ2-7
V: TRBV20-1
CDR3: CSARWRAEQYF
DNA: TGCAGTGCTAGGTGGCGAGCCGAGCAGTACTTC

D: TRBD2
size: few
length: 17
J: TRBJ2-3
V: TRBV7-9
CDR3: CASSWRTSGGSTDTQYF
DNA: TGTGCCAGCAGCTGGCGGACTAGCGGGGGATCCACAGATACGCAGTATTTT

D: TRBD2
size: -
length: 15
J: TRBJ2-3
V: TRBV28
CDR3: CASSALAGSTDTQYF
DNA: TGTGCCAGCAGTGCCTTAGCGGGTAGCACAGATACGCAGTATTTT

D: TRBD1
size: few
length: 18
J: TRBJ2-3
V: TRBV12-3/TRBV12-4
CDR3: CASSPKTGTGIRIGTQYF
DNA: TGTGCCAGCAGCCCAAAAACCGGGACAGGGATCCGGATCGGTACGCAGTATTTT

D: -
size: few
length: 16
J: TRBJ1-4
V: TRBV20-1
CDR3: CSARVLYSGYGEKLFF
DNA: TGCAGTGCTAGAGTCCTTTATTCAGGGTATGGTGAAAAACTGTTTTTT

D: TRBD1
size: once
length: 16
J: TRBJ2-5
V: TRBV9
CDR3: CACSPPLTGNRETQYF
DNA: TGTGCCTGCAGCCCTCCCCTGACAGGGAATCGGGAGACCCAGTACTTC

D: -
size: few
length: 13
J: TRBJ1-1
V: TRBV28
CDR3: CASMGALNTEAFF
DNA: TGTGCCAGCATGGGGGCGCTCAACACTGAAGCTTTCTTT

D: -
size: many
length: 12
J: TRBJ1-2
V: TRBV29-1
CDR3: CSVADSYYGYTF
DNA: TGCAGCGTTGCAGACAGCTACTATGGCTACACCTTC

D: -
size: many
length: 14
J: TRBJ2-5
V: TRBV3-1
CDR3: CASSQDTISETQYF
DNA: TGTGCCAGCAGCCAAGATACCATTTCGGAGACCCAGTACTTC

D: -
size: -
length: 17
J: TRBJ1-5
V: TRBV6-1
CDR3: CASSAQGVGYSNQPQHF
DNA: TGTGCCAGCAGTGCACAGGGAGTGGGATATAGCAATCAGCCCCAGCATTTT